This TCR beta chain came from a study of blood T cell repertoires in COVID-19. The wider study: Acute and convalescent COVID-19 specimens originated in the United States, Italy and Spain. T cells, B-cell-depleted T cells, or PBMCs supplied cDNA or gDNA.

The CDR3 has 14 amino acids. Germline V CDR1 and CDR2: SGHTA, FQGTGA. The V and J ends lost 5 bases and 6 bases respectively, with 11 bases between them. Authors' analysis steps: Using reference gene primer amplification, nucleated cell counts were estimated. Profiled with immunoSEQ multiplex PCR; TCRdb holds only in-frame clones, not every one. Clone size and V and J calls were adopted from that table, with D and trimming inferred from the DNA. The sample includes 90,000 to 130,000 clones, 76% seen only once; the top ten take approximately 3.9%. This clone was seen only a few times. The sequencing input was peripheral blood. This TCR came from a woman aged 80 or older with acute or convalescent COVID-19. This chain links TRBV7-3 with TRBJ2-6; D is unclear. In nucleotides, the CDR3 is TGTGCCAGCAGCCCCGGGTCGCAGGCCAACGTCCTGACTTTC. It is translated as CASSPGSQANVLTF.